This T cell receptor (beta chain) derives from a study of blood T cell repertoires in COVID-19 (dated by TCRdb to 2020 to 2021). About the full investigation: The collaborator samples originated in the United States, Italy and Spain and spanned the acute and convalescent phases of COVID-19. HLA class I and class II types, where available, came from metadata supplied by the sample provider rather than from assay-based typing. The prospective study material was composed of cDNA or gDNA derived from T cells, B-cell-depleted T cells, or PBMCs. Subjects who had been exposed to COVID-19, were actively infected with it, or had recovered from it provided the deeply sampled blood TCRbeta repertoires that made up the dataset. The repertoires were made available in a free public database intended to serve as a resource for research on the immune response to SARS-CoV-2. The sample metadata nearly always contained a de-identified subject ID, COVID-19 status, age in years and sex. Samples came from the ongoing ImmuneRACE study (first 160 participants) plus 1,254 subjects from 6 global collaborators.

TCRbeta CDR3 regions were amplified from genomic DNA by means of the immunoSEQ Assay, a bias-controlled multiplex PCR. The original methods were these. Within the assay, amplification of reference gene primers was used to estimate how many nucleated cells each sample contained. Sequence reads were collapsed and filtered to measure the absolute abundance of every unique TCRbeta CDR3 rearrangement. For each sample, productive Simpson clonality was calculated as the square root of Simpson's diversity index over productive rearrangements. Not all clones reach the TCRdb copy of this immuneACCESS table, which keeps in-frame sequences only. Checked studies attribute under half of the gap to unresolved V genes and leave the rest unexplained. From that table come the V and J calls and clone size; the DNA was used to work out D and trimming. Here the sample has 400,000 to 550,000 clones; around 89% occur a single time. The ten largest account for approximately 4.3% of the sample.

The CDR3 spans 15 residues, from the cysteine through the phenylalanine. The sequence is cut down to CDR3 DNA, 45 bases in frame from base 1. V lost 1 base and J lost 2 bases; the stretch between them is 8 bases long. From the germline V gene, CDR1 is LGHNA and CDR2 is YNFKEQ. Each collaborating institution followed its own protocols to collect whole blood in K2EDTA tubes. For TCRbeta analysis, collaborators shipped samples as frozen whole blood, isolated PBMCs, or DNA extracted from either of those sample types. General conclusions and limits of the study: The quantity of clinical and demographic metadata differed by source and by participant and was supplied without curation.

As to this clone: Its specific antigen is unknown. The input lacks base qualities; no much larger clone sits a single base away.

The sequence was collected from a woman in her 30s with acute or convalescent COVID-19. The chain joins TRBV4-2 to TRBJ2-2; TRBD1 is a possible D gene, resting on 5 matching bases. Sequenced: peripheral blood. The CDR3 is CASSQVQGNTGELFF. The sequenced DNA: TGTGCCAGCAGCCAAGTCCAGGGTAACACCGGGGAGCTGTTTTTT.